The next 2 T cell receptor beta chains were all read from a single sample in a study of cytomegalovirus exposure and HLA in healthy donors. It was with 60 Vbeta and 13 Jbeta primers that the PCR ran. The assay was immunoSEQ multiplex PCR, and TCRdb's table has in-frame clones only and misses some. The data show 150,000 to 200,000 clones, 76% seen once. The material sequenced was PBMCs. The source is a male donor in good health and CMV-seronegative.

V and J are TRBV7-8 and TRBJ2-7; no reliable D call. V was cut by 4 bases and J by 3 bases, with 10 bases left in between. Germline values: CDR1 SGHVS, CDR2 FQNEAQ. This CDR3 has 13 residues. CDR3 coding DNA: TGTGCCAGCAGCTCCCCTCTAGGCTACGAGCAGTACTTC. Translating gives CASSSPLGYEQYF.

The CDR3 sequence: CASSSAGSDNEQFF. DNA of the CDR3: TGTGCCAGCAGCTCAGCGGGGTCCGACAATGAGCAGTTCTTC. The rearrangement links TRBV7-3 to TRBJ2-1; 7 bases align to TRBD2. The germline V gene encodes CDR1 SGHTA and CDR2 FQGTGA. The length of the CDR3 is 14 residues. Trimming cost V 4 bases and J 5 bases; bases outside gene matches: 5.